This is a list of T cell receptor beta chains from one sample in a study of blood T cell repertoires in COVID-19. The protocol was immunoSEQ multiplex PCR, while the TCRdb copy is restricted to in-frame clones and leaves out a portion. The sample includes under 300,000 clones, about 88% of them seen just once. What was sequenced was PBMCs or T cells enriched from blood (not recorded which). Receptors were obtained from a woman aged 45-65 years who had recovered from COVID-19. The CDR3 runs from the conserved cysteine through the conserved F or W.

j_gene: TRBJ1-5
v_gene: TRBV28
CDR3aa: CASSPPTQGNQPQHF

j_gene: TRBJ2-5
v_gene: TRBV5-4
CDR3aa: CASSLNPQRQETQYF

j_gene: TRBJ1-5
v_gene: TRBV7-9
CDR3aa: CASSSGVNQPQHF

j_gene: TRBJ1-1
v_gene: TRBV28
CDR3aa: CASSSHPGQGAKAFF

j_gene: TRBJ2-1
v_gene: TRBV28
CDR3aa: CASRSLAGGRYNEQFF

j_gene: TRBJ2-7
v_gene: TRBV30
CDR3aa: CAWGTGGSHEQYF

j_gene: TRBJ2-1
v_gene: TRBV10-2
CDR3aa: CASMAGGPPGDEQFF

j_gene: TRBJ1-5
v_gene: TRBV9
CDR3aa: CASSVSDRPLAGPQHF

j_gene: TRBJ2-2
v_gene: TRBV24-1
CDR3aa: CATSDETDRGTGELFF

j_gene: TRBJ2-5
v_gene: TRBV7-6
CDR3aa: CASSSNTGLAEKTQYF

j_gene: TRBJ1-5
v_gene: TRBV3-1/TRBV3-2
CDR3aa: CASSLSGRQPQHF

j_gene: TRBJ1-1
v_gene: TRBV7-2
CDR3aa: CASSLVSGTNTEAFF

j_gene: TRBJ2-7
v_gene: TRBV2
CDR3aa: CASRQGTPLEQYF

j_gene: TRBJ1-2
v_gene: TRBV7-2
CDR3aa: CASSSPRGIYNYGYTF

j_gene: TRBJ2-7
v_gene: TRBV27
CDR3aa: CASRPGTVASYEQYF

j_gene: TRBJ1-2
v_gene: TRBV27
CDR3aa: CASSPTGFDYGYTF

j_gene: TRBJ2-7
v_gene: TRBV28
CDR3aa: CASKDRSNEQYF

j_gene: TRBJ2-1
v_gene: TRBV14
CDR3aa: CASSQRGRSYNEQFF

j_gene: TRBJ1-6
v_gene: TRBV28
CDR3aa: CASRGTGIFTPLHF

j_gene: TRBJ2-7
v_gene: TRBV30
CDR3aa: CAWSVPGQGGYEQYF

j_gene: TRBJ2-1
v_gene: TRBV5-6
CDR3aa: CASTRTSGITYNEQFF

j_gene: TRBJ2-7
v_gene: TRBV28
CDR3aa: CASSFGYEQYF

j_gene: TRBJ2-3
v_gene: TRBV7-2
CDR3aa: CASSSQTSGRPTDTQYF